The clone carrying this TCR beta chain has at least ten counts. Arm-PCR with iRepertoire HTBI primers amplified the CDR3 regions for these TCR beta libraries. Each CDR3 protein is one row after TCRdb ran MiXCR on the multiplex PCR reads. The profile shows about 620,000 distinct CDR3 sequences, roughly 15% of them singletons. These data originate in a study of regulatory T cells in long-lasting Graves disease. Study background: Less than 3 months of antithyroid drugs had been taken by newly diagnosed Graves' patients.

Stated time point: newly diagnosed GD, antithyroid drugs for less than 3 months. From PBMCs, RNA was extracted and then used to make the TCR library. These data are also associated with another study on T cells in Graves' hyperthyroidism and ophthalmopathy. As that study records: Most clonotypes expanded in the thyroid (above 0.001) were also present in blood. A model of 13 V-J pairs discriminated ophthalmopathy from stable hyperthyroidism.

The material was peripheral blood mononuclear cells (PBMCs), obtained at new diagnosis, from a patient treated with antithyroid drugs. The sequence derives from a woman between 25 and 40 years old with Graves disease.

The CDR3 DNA follows: TGTGCCAGCAGTCCTTGGGGGGCAGGGGGCTTAAAGACCCAGTACTTC. It is translated as CASSPWGAGGLKTQYF. This chain uses TRBV28 with TRBJ2-5, with 8 bases matching TRBD1. CDR3 length: 16 residues. Germline values: CDR1 MDHEN, CDR2 SYDVKM. The J segment lost 6 bases and the V segment lost 5 bases, leaving 14 bases of the junction unmatched.